This T cell receptor (beta chain) was sequenced for a study of technical replicates of blood from a handful of donors (dated by TCRdb to 2016 to 2017). The V end gives up 2 bases and the J end 3 bases, leaving 2 bases in the junction not matched to a gene. CDR1 is given as SNHLY and CDR2 as FYNNEI, both from the germline V gene. The CDR3, from cysteine to phenylalanine, totals 16 residues. Only the CDR3 region is kept as DNA, spanning 48 bases read in frame from base 1. Library construction relied on the immunoSEQ multiplex PCR assay. TCRdb retrieved this table from immuneACCESS and kept in-frame rearrangements only. Not all clones are present; in checked studies, unresolved V genes account for under half, and no reason is known for the remainder. Here the sample has 65,000 to 95,000 clones; about 97% occur a single time. Under 0.3% of the sample goes to the ten largest clones. As regards this clone: This clone's antigen is unknown. No much larger clonotype is one base removed from it; base qualities were not supplied.

The rearranged chain carries TRBV2 and TRBJ2-3; 13 nucleotides in the junction match TRBD2. The sequence was obtained from a human donor in good health. Sequenced: T cells isolated from PBMCs. The CDR3 is CASSERTSGRTDTQYF. In nucleotide form, the sequence is TGTGCCAGCAGTGAACGGACTAGCGGGAGAACAGATACGCAGTATTTT. Here the CDR3 is joined to the reference TRBV2 and TRBJ2-3 genes, and the full variable domain is: EPEVTQTPSHQVTQMGQEVILRCVPISNHLYFYWYRQILGQKVEFLVSFYNNEISEKSEIFDDQFSVERPDGSNFTLKIRSTKLEDSAMYFCASSERTSGRTDTQYFGPGTRLTVL.